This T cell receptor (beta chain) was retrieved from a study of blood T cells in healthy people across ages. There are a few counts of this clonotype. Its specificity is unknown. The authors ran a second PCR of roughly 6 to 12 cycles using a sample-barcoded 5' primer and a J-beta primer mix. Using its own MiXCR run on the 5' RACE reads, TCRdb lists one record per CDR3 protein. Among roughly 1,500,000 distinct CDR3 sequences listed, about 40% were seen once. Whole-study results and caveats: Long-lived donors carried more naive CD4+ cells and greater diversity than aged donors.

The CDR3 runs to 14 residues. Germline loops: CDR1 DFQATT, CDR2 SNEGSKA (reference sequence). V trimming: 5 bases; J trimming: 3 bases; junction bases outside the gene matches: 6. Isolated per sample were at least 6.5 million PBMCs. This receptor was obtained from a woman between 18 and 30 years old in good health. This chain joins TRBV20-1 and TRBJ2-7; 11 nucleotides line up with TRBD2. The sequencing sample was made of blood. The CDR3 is CSAWGLAEIYEQYF. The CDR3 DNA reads TGCAGTGCTTGGGGACTAGCGGAAATCTACGAGCAGTACTTC.